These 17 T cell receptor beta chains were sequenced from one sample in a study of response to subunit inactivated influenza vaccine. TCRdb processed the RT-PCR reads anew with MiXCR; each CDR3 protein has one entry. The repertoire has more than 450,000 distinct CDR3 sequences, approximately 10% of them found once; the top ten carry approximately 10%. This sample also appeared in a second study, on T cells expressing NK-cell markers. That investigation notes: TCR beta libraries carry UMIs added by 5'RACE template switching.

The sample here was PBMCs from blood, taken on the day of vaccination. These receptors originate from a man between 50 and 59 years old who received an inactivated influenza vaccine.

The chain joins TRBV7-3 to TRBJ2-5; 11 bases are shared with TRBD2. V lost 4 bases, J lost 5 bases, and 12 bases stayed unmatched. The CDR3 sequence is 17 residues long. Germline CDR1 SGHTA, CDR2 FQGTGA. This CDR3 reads CASSSGTSGPLGETQYF. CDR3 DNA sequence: TGTGCCAGCAGCTCAGGGACTAGCGGTCCTTTGGGGGAGACCCAGTACTTC.

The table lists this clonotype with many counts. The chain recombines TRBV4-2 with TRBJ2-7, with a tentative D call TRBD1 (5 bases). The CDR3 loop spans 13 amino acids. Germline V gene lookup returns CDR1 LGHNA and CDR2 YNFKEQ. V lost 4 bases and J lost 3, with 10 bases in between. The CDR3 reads CASSPTDIYEQYF. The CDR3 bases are TGTGCCAGCAGCCCGACAGATATCTACGAGCAGTACTTC.

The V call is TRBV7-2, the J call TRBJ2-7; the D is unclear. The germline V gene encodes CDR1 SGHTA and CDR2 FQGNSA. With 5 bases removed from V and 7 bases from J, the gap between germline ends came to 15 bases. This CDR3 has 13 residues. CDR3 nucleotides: TGTGCCAGCAGCCTAAGCGCAGCCGGGGAGCAGTACTTC. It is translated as CASSLSAAGEQYF.

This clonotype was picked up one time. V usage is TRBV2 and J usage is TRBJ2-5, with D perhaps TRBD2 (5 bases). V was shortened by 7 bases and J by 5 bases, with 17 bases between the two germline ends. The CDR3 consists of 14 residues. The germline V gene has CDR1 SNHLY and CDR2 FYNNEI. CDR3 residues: CASIELPGIETQYF. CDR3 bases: TGTGCCAGCATTGAGTTACCGGGGATCGAGACCCAGTACTTC.

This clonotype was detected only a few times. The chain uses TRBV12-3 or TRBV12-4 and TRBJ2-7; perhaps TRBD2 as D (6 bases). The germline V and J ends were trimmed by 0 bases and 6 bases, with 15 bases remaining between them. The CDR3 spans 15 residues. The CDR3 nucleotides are TGTGCCAGCAGTTTAGCGCAGACGGGAGTGGGCGAGCAGTACTTC. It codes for CASSLAQTGVGEQYF.

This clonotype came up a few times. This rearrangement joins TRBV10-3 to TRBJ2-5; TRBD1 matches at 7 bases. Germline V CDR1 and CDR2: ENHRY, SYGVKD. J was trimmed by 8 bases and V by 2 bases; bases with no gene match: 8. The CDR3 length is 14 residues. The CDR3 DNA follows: TGTGCCATCAGTGAGACAAAACAGGGGAGTACCCAGTACTTC. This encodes CAISETKQGSTQYF.

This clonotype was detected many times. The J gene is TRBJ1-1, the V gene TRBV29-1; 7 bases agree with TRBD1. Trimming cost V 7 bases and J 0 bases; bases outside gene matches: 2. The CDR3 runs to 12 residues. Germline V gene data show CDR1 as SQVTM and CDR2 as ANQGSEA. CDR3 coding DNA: TGCAGCGCTGGACAGGTGAACACTGAAGCTTTCTTT. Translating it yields CSAGQVNTEAFF.

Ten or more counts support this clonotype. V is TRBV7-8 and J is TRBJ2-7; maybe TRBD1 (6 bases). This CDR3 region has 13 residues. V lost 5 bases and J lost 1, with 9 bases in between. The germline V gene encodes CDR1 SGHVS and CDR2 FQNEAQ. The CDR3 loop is CASSPRGSYEQYF. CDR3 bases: TGTGCCAGCAGCCCCAGGGGATCCTACGAGCAGTACTTC.

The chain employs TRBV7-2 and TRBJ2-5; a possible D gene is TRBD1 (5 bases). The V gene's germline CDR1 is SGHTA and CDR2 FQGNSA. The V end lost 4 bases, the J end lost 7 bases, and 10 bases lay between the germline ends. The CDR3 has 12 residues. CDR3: CASSSDRGTQYF. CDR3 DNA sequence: TGTGCCAGCAGCTCCGACAGAGGGACCCAGTACTTC.

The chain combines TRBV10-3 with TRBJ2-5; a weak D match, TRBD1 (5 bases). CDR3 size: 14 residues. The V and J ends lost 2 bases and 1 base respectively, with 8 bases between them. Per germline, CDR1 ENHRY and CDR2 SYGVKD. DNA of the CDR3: TGTGCCATCAGTGAGACGCAGGGCCAAGAGACCCAGTACTTC. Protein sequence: CAISETQGQETQYF.

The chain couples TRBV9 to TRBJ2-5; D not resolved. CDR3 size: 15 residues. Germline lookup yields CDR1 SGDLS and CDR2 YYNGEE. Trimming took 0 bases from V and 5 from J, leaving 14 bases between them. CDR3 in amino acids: CASSVGDLLVETQYF. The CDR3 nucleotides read TGTGCCAGCAGCGTAGGGGATCTCCTGGTGGAGACCCAGTACTTC.

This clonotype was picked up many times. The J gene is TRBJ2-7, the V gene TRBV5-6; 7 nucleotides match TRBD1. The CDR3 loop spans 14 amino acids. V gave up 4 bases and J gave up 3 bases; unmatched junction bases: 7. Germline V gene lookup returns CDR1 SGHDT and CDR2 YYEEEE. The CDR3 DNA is TGTGCCAGCAGCACGACAGGGCGCCACTACGAGCAGTACTTC. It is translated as CASSTTGRHYEQYF.

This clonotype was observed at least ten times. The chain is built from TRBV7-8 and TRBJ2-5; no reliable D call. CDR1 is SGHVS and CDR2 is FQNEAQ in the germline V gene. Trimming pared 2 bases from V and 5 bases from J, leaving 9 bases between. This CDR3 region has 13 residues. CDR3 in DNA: TGTGCCAGCAGCTTACTCAGTGGGGAGACCCAGTACTTC. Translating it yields CASSLLSGETQYF.

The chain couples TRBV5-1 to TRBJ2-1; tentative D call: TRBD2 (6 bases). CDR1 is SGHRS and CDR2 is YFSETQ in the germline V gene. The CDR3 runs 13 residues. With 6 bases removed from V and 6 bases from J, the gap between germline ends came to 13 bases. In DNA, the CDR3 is TGCGCCAGCAATGGGGAGGTCGGCAATGAGCAGTTCTTC. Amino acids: CASNGEVGNEQFF.

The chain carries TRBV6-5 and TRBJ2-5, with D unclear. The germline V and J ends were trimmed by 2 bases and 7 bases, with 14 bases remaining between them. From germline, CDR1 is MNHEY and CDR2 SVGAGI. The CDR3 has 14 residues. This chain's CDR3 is CASSYDAVPGTQYF. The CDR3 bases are TGTGCCAGCAGTTACGACGCGGTTCCAGGGACCCAGTACTTC.

As DNA, the CDR3 is TGCAGTGCTAGTCGGGGGAATCAGAACACTGAAGCTTTCTTT. This sequence encodes CSASRGNQNTEAFF. This rearrangement joins TRBV20-1 to TRBJ1-1; D might be TRBD1 (5 bases). This CDR3 spans 14 amino acids. V lost 3 bases, J lost 1 base, and 12 bases lay in between. The germline V gene has CDR1 DFQATT and CDR2 SNEGSKA (reference sequence).

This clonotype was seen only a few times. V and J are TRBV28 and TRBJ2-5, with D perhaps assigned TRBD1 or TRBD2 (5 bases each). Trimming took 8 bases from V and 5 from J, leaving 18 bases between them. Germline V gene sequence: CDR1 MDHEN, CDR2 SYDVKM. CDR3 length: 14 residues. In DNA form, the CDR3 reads TGTGCCAGCCGCTCACAGGAGGCGTGGGAGACCCAGTACTTC. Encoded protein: CASRSQEAWETQYF.